This record covers a single TCR beta chain. Assay: immunoSEQ multiplex PCR; the TCRdb copy retains only in-frame clones and omits some. The table lists around 75,000 clones, 85% to 95% of them singletons. The source of the sample is a study of control samples from healthy donors and cancer patients. Sequences were obtained from blood. This TCR came from a woman aged 55-69 years in good health.

The CDR3 DNA reads TGTGCCAGCAGCTTAGGGGAGGGGGCGTCGTACAATGAGCAGTTCTTC. It codes for CASSLGEGASYNEQFF. J is TRBJ2-1 and V is TRBV11-3; D possibly uses TRBD1 or TRBD2 (7 bases each). CDR1 and CDR2 (germline): SGHNT, YENEEA. This CDR3 is 16 amino acids long. V lost 1 base, J lost 4 bases, and 14 bases lay in between. Based on the CDR3 plus reference TRBV11-3 and TRBJ2-1, the full variable domain is EAGVVQSPRYKIIEKKQPVAFWCNPISGHNTLYWYLQNLGQGPELLIRYENEEAVDDSQLPKDRFSAERLKGVDSTLKIQPAELGDSAVYLCASSLGEGASYNEQFFGPGTRLTVL.